This TCR beta chain was identified during a study of T cells in Graves' hyperthyroidism and ophthalmopathy (dated by TCRdb to the late 2010s). Study-level background: Peripheral blood samples were taken at initial diagnosis, before any treatment was given. In about 6 Graves' hyperthyroidism patients, the study also compared T-cell repertoires from thyroid tissue with T-cell repertoires from blood. After blood sampling, hyperthyroidism patients were treated with methimazole at a starting dose of 30 mg daily, and ophthalmopathy patients were treated with high-dose intravenous methylprednisolone. The roughly 100 discovery patients were divided at random into training and test sets in a 7:3 ratio. A discovery cohort of fewer than 110 patients, roughly 45 with Graves' ophthalmopathy and 57 with stable Graves' hyperthyroidism, was used to find distinguishing TCR V-J signatures. According to the paper, TCR Vbeta CDR3 sequencing was carried out on some 130 peripheral blood samples, which came from approximately 43 ophthalmopathy, 75 to 80 hyperthyroidism and about 17 progressor patients. Whether ophthalmopathy could be predicted prospectively was tested in an independent validation cohort made up of roughly 20 hyperthyroidism patients plus 17 patients who later progressed to ophthalmopathy.

Study-level results and caveats: Sample size was not statistically predetermined, and blinding of investigators to group allocation was not performed. Blood samples also contained most of the expanded thyroid clonotypes (frequency above 0.001), which suggests that blood repertoires may reflect thyroid immune responses. In validation, the model predicted progression to ophthalmopathy with about 71% sensitivity and approximately 74% specificity, a median of about 6 months before onset. A model built on a 13 V-J signature distinguished ophthalmopathy from stable hyperthyroidism, reaching about 88% sensitivity and 81% to 83% specificity in cross-validation and 80%/75% in testing.

CDR1 and CDR2 are drawn from the germline V gene: LGHNT, FRNRAP. The CDR3 contains 13 residues, cysteine and phenylalanine counted. Only the CDR3 portion is preserved as DNA: 39 bases, with reading frame beginning at the first base. V has 2 bases trimmed and J has 8 bases trimmed; junction bases matching no gene number 5. This clonotype was observed a few times. Its antigen remains undetermined. The sample holds no much larger clone one base away, and base qualities are not on file. A patient counted as having stable Graves' hyperthyroidism if no progression to ophthalmopathy occurred over 18 months of follow-up. Hyperthyroidism patients were newly diagnosed, had a disease duration of under 2 months, and were aged 18 to 65 years. Exclusion was applied to patients with uncontrolled infections, other autoimmune diseases, pregnancy or lactation. Clinical symptoms, serum thyroxine and TRAb, thyroid ultrasound, and orbital computed tomography formed the basis for the diagnoses. PBMCs were separated from roughly 10 ml of fresh peripheral blood using Ficoll-Paque density gradient centrifugation. Total RNA was extracted using Trizol reagent, and RNA quality was assessed on an Agilent 2100 Bioanalyzer.

The TCR beta CDR3 regions were amplified from RNA transcripts. A first-round RT-PCR of the TCR CDR3 used the HTBI primer set with the Qiagen OneStep RT-PCR kit. Libraries were constructed in a second round of multiplex PCR, after which size selection and purification were performed. The libraries were sequenced on an Illumina HiSeq2000 using paired-end 100 bp reads. Per the source publication's procedure: Raw data were processed with SOAPnuke, discarding reads with adapters, uncalled bases, mean Phred below 15, or no exact constant-primer or identifier match. COPE v1.2.5 was used to merge the high-quality paired reads, and each unique nucleotide sequence was defined as a clonotype. MiTCR v1.1 was used to align clonotypes to the IMGT TRBV, TRBD and TRBJ reference segments. The analysis included only V-J combinations with a frequency above 0.0001, which together covered around 99% of the repertoires. A TCS score was defined as the ratio between F50 (clonal expansion) and ExV (chaos), using BLOSUM62-based TCRdist between CDR3 peptides within each V-J. Welch's t-statistics and random forest reduced roughly 530 V-J features to some 14, which were used in a naive Bayes classifier (R e1071). Through fastp at Q25 and MiXCR, TCRdb rebuilt clones from the public reads, retaining in-frame beta chains. Duplicate CDR3 protein sequences are folded into a single record with the most common DNA and genes. The V and J calls, along with clone size, are taken from TCRdb and not from the paper's own processing. Within this sample are 380,000 or so distinct CDR3 sequences, with 19% of them counted one time only. The ten largest clonotypes hold 3% to 4.5% of the sample.

The sequence derives from a young woman with Graves' hyperthyroidism. Sequencing was done on a sample of blood. The chain couples TRBV12-5 to TRBJ2-5, with 7 central nucleotides matching TRBD1. The CDR3 has the sequence CASGLNTGETQYF. The nucleotide sequence reads as follows: TGTGCTAGTGGTTTGAATACAGGGGAAACCCAGTACTTC.